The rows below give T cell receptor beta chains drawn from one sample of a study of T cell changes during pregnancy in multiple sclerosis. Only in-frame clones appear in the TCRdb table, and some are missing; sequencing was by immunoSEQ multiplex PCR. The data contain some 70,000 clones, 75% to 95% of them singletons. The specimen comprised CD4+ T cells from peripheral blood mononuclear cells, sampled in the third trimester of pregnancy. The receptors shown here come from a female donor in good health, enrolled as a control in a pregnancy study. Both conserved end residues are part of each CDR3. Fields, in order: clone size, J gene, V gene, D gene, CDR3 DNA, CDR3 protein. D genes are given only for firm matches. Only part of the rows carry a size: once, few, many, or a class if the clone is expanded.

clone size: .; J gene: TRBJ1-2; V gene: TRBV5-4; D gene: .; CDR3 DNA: TGTGCCAGCAGCTTGGACAGCCAACCCTATGGCTACACCTTC; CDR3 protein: CASSLDSQPYGYTF
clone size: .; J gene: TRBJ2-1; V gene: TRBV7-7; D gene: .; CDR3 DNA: TGTGCCACAGGGGATCGCTGGACGAGCTCCTACAATGAGCAGTTCTTC; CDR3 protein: CATGDRWTSSYNEQFF
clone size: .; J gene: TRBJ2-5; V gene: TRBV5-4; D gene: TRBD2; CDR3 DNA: TGTGCCAGCAGCTTGGGGCTAGCGGGGACGGAGACCCAGTACTTC; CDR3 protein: CASSLGLAGTETQYF
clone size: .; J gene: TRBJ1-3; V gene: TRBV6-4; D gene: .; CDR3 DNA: TGTGCCAGCAGTGAGTTCCACGGCTCTGGAAACACCATATATTTT; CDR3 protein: CASSEFHGSGNTIYF
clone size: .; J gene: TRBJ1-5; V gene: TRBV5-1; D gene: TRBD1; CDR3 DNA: TGCGCCAGCAGCTGGGGGACAGGGCGCAATCAGCCCCAGCATTTT; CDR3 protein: CASSWGTGRNQPQHF
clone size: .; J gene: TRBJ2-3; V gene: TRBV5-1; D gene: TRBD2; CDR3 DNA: TGCGCCAGCAGCCGTGGACTAGCGGGAGCCACAGATACGCAGTATTTT; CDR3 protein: CASSRGLAGATDTQYF
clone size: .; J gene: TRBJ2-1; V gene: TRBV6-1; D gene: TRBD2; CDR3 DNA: TGTGCCAGCAGTGTGAATAGCGGGGGGCCTTACAATGAGCAGTTCTTC; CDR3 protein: CASSVNSGGPYNEQFF
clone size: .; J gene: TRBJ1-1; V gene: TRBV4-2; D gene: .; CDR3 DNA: TGTGCCAGCAGCCAAGATATTGGAGCACCCCACACTGAAGCTTTCTTT; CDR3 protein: CASSQDIGAPHTEAFF
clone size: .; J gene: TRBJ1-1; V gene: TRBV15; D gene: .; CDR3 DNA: TGTGCCACCAGCTACCGGGTCTCGAACACTGAAGCTTTCTTT; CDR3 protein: CATSYRVSNTEAFF
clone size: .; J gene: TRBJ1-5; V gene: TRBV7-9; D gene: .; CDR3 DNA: TGTGCCAGCAGCTGGGGGGGTGGCAGAGATCAGCCCCAGCATTTT; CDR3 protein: CASSWGGGRDQPQHF
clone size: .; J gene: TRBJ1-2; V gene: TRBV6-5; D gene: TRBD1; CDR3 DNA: TGTGCCAGCAGTTACTCTGATGGCAGAGGGGGCGGCTACACCTTC; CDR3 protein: CASSYSDGRGGGYTF
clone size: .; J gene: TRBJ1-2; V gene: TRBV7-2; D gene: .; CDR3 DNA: TGTGCCAGCAGCCCAGAGACAGGCTTCTATGGCTACACCTTC; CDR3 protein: CASSPETGFYGYTF
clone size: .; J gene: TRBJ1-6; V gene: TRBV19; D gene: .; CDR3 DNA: TGTGCCAGTAGTATAGGTCGCCGGACAGCCGGCTCACCCCTCCACTTT; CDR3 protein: CASSIGRRTAGSPLHF
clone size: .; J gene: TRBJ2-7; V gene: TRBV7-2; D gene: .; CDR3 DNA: TGTGCCAGCAGCTTGGGCAGGGGCCTCGGCGAGCAGTACTTC; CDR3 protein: CASSLGRGLGEQYF
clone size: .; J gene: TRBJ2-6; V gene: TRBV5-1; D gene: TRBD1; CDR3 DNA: TGCGCCAGCAGGCCCGGGACAGCATCTGGGGCCAACGTCCTGACTTTC; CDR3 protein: CASRPGTASGANVLTF
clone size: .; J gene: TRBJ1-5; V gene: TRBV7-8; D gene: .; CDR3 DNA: TGTGCCAGCACCCGACACCTAAATCAGCCCCAGCATTTT; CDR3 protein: CASTRHLNQPQHF
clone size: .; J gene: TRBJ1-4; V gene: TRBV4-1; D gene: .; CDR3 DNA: TGCGCCAGCAGCCAAGATATGGAGGGAGCAAGGTTTAATGAAAAACTGTTTTTT; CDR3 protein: CASSQDMEGARFNEKLFF
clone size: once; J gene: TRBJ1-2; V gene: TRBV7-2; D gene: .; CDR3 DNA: TGTGCCAGCAGCTCAGGGACCATGGGGGCCTTTGGCTACACCTTC; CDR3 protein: CASSSGTMGAFGYTF
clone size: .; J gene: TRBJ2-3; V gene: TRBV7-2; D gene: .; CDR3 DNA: TGTGCCAGCAGCCCACTAGGAGGGCAGACAGATACGCAGTATTTT; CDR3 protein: CASSPLGGQTDTQYF
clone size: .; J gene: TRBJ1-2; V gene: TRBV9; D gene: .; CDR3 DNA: TGTGCCAGCAGCGTAGCCCCAAGTGACACCTATGGCTACACCTTC; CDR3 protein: CASSVAPSDTYGYTF
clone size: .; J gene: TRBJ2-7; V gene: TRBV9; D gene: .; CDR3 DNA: TGTGCCAGCAGCGTAGATGAGGTCTCCTACGAGCAGTACTTC; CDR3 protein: CASSVDEVSYEQYF
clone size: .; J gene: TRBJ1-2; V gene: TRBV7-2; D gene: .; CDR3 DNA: TGTGCCAGCAGCTTACTAAGACAGGCGGGCGATGGCTACACCTTC; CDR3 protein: CASSLLRQAGDGYTF
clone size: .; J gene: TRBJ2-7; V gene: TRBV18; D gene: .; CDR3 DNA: TGTGCCAGCTCACAGGGGACCTACGAGCAGTACTTC; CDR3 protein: CASSQGTYEQYF
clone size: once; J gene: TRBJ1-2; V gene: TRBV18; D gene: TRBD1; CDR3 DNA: TGTGCCAGCTCATCCCGACAGGGGGCTGACTATGGCTACACCTTC; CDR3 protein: CASSSRQGADYGYTF
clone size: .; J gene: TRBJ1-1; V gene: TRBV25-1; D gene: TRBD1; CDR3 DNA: TGTGCCAGCAGTGCGGCACAGGGGGGAACCCCTGAAGCTTTCTTT; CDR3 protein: CASSAAQGGTPEAFF
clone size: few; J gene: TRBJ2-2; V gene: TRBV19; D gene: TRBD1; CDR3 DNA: TGTGCCAGCCGGACAGGGGTGAACACCGGGGAGCTGTTTTTT; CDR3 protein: CASRTGVNTGELFF
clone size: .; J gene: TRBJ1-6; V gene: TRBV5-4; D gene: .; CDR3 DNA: TGTGCCAGCAGCCCCGGGACTCGCTCATCGAATTCACCCCTCCACTTT; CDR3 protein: CASSPGTRSSNSPLHF
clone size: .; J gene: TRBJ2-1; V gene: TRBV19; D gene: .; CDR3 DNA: TGTGCCAGTACCATGCTTAACCAGGGTAGCGAGCAGTTCTTC; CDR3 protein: CASTMLNQGSEQFF
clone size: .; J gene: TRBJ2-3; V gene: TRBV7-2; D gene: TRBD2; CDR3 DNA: TGTGCCAGCAGCTCAGAAGGACTAGCGGGGGCAGATACGCAGTATTTT; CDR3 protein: CASSSEGLAGADTQYF
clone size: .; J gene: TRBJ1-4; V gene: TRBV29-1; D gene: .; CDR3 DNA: TGCAGCGTTGAAGGCAGGGCAGGGGAAAAACTGTTTTTT; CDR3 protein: CSVEGRAGEKLFF
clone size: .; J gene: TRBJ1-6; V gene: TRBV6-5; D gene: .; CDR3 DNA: TGTGCCAGCAGCCTTTGGGAGGATGAGTATTCACCCCTCCACTTT; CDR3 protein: CASSLWEDEYSPLHF
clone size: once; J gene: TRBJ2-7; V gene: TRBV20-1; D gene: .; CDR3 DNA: TGCAGTGCTAGCAATCCCTACGAGCAGTACTTC; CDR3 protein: CSASNPYEQYF
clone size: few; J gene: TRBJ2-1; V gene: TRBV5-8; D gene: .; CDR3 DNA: TGTGCCAGCAGCTGGACACTTCGATACAATGAGCAGTTCTTC; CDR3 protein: CASSWTLRYNEQFF
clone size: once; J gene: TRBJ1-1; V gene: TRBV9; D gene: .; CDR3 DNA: TGTGCCAGCAGCGTAGCGGGGAACACTGAAGCTTTCTTT; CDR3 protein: CASSVAGNTEAFF
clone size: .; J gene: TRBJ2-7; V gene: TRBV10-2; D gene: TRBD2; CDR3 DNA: TGCGCCAGCAATCGAGCGGGGGGCACATACGAGCAGTACTTC; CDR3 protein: CASNRAGGTYEQYF